Following are 14 T cell receptor beta chains from one sample sequenced in a study of T cell changes during pregnancy in multiple sclerosis. Here immunoSEQ multiplex PCR was the method, and the copy in TCRdb shows in-frame clones only, minus some. The sample comprises approximately 37,000 clones, around nine tenths of which are singletons, and about 4% rests with the top ten. Sequencing used CD8+ T cells from peripheral blood mononuclear cells, obtained in the first trimester of pregnancy. These receptors all come from a female donor with multiple sclerosis, enrolled in a pregnancy study.

The J gene is TRBJ2-3, the V gene TRBV4-2; 10 bases are a match to TRBD2. This CDR3 comprises 16 residues. Looked up from germline, CDR1 is LGHNA and CDR2 is YNFKEQ. V lost 4 bases and J lost 5; bases outside the gene matches: 9. CDR3: CASSRALAGVEDTQYF. In DNA, the CDR3 is TGTGCCAGCAGCCGGGCTCTAGCGGGGGTAGAAGATACGCAGTATTTT.

V gene TRBV4-1 combines with J gene TRBJ1-2; D remains unclear. The CDR3 spans 15 residues. V shed 0 bases and J shed 2 bases, with 10 bases lying between them. The germline CDR1 and CDR2 sequences are MGHRA and YSYEKL. The CDR3 bases are TGCGCCAGCAGCCAAGAAATACAGACCAACTATGGCTACACCTTC. Translated, it gives CASSQEIQTNYGYTF.

The rearrangement links TRBV19 to TRBJ1-3; 8 nucleotides line up with TRBD1. CDR1 is LNHDA, CDR2 SQIVND, per germline (reference sequence). Germline trimming cut 6 bases from V and 0 bases from J; bases unmatched to any gene: 16. CDR3 length: 19 amino acids. The CDR3 DNA sequence: TGTGCCAGTAGGCCGGGACAGGCGTCGACTTTTACCTCTGGAAACACCATATATTTT. Its protein product is CASRPGQASTFTSGNTIYF. Looking up the rest from reference TRBV19 and TRBJ1-3 gives the full variable domain: DGGITQSPKYLFRKEGQNVTLSCEQNLNHDAMYWYRQDPGQGLRLIYYSQIVNDFQKGDIAEGYSVSREKKESFPLTVTSAQKNPTAFYLCASRPGQASTFTSGNTIYFGEGSWLTVV.

The chain links TRBV9 to TRBJ2-1; maybe TRBD2 (5 bases). The CDR3 loop spans 14 amino acids. Germline CDR1 reads SGDLS; CDR2 reads YYNGEE. V was trimmed by 6 bases and J by 7 bases, leaving 17 bases between them. CDR3 protein: CASTAGGRINEQFF. The CDR3 DNA is TGTGCCAGCACGGCGGGTGGTCGGATTAATGAGCAGTTCTTC.

The chain couples TRBV30 to TRBJ2-5; no reliable D call. Germline V gene data show CDR1 as GTSNPN and CDR2 as SVGIG (reference sequence). V was shortened by 0 bases and J by 5 bases, with 10 bases between the two germline ends. The CDR3 consists of 13 residues. The CDR3 coding sequence is TGTGCCTGGAGTGTAGGTCCCAGGGAGACCCAGTACTTC. This sequence encodes CAWSVGPRETQYF.

This chain joins TRBV9 and TRBJ1-5; 10 nucleotides line up with TRBD1. This CDR3 region has 14 residues. Germline assignment: CDR1 SGDLS and CDR2 YYNGEE. After removal of 3 bases from V and 6 bases from J, the junction contained 3 bases not matched to a gene. CDR3 nucleotides: TGTGCCAGCAGCGCGACAGGGGGCCCTCAGCCCCAGCATTTT. Protein: CASSATGGPQPQHF.

This clone came up once. V gene TRBV7-6 combines with J gene TRBJ1-1; D is uncertain. The V gene's germline CDR1 is SGHVS and CDR2 FNYEAQ. This CDR3 is built from 14 residues. V was cut by 1 base and J by 1 base, with 7 bases left in between. DNA of the CDR3: TGTGCCAGCAGCTTAGAGGAGACGAACACTGAAGCTTTCTTT. Protein: CASSLEETNTEAFF.

CDR3 protein: CASSLEAAGGPETQYF. CDR3 sequence (DNA): TGTGCCAGCAGCTTAGAGGCAGCGGGGGGGCCAGAGACCCAGTACTTC. The chain combines TRBV11-3 with TRBJ2-5; TRBD2 matches 10 bases. The trim removed 0 bases at V and 4 bases at J, leaving 5 bases unmatched. This CDR3 spans 16 amino acids. Looked up from germline, CDR1 is SGHNT and CDR2 is YENEEA.

This chain uses TRBV29-1 with TRBJ2-5; 7 bases agree with TRBD2. The better agreement between TRBJ2-7 and the DNA end casts doubt on the J call. The CDR3 consists of 19 residues. Germline V gene lookup returns CDR1 SQVTM and CDR2 ANQGSEA. CDR3 amino acids: CSVLGGVDLTGPEGNEQYF. The CDR3 DNA sequence: TGCAGCGTTTTGGGGGGGGTTGATTTAACGGGGCCTGAGGGAAACGAGCAGTACTTC.

This clone was seen only once. This chain joins TRBV5-6 and TRBJ1-5, with unresolved D. The germline V gene encodes CDR1 SGHDT and CDR2 YYEEEE. Trimming removed 4 bases at V and 1 base at J, with 9 bases between. The CDR3 is 14 residues long. CDR3 sequence (DNA): TGTGCCAGCAGCCCTTCTTTAAGCAATCAGCCCCAGCATTTT. Amino acids: CASSPSLSNQPQHF. The complete variable domain, with remaining parts taken from reference TRBV5-6 and TRBJ1-5, reads DAGVTQSPTHLIKTRGQQVTLRCSPKSGHDTVSWYQQALGQGPQFIFQYYEEEERQRGNFPDRFSGHQFPNYSSELNVNALLLGDSALYLCASSPSLSNQPQHFGDGTRLSIL.

J is TRBJ2-1 and V is TRBV2; D possibly corresponds to TRBD1 (5 bases). From germline, CDR1 is SNHLY and CDR2 FYNNEI. Trimming took 8 bases from V and 4 from J, leaving 18 bases between them. The CDR3 is 15 amino acids. CDR3 sequence reads: CASLRGGASYNEQFF. CDR3 sequence (DNA): TGTGCCAGCCTAAGAGGTGGGGCCTCTTACAATGAGCAGTTCTTC.

With respect to this clone: One end of the junction fails to match germline, which may point to a read error. V gene TRBV6-4 combines with J gene TRBJ1-5; D uncertain. The germline gives CDR1 MRHNA, CDR2 SNTAGT. The length of the CDR3 is 16 residues. CDR3 coding DNA: TGTGCCAGCAGTTACTCGAGAGGGATGGGAAATCAGCCCCAGCATTTT. Protein sequence: CASSYSRGMGNQPQHF.

The chain is built from TRBV7-9 and TRBJ2-3; TRBD2 might be the D (7 bases). CDR1 is SEHNR and CDR2 is FQNEAQ in the germline V gene (reference sequence). The CDR3 consists of 15 residues. Between the trimmed V and J ends, which lost 1 base and 2 bases, there was a span of 10 bases. The DNA of the CDR3 is TGTGCCAGCAGCTTAGAACGGGGGGCCACAGATACGCAGTATTTT. Translating it yields CASSLERGATDTQYF.

The chain uses TRBV10-3 and TRBJ2-5; 7 nucleotides match TRBD1. J was trimmed by 1 base and V by 8 bases; bases with no gene match: 10. The CDR3 sequence is 15 residues long. Germline assignment: CDR1 ENHRY and CDR2 SYGVKD. The CDR3 region has the DNA TGTGCCATCGGGGGAGACGAGGGGGCCCAAGAGACCCAGTACTTC. As protein: CAIGGDEGAQETQYF.